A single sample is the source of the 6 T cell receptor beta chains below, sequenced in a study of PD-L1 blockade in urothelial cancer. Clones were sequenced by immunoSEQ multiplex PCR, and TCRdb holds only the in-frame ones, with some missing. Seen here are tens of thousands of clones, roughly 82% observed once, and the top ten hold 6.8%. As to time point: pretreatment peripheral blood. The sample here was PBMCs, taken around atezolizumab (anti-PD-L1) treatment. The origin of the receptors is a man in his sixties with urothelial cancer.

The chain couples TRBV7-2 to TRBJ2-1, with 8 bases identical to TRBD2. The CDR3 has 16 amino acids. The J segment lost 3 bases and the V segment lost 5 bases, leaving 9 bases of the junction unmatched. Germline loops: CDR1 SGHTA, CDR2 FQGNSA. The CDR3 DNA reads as TGTGCCAGCAGCCTAAGACTAGCGTCGGACTACAATGAGCAGTTCTTC. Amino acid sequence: CASSLRLASDYNEQFF.

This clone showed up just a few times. CDR3: CASSVSYEQFF. In DNA form, the CDR3 reads TGTGCCAGCAGTGTTTCGTATGAGCAGTTCTTC. J is TRBJ2-1 and V is TRBV6-5; unclear D gene. There are 11 residues in the CDR3. V lost 5 bases to trimming and J lost 8 bases, with 7 bases between them. Germline loops: CDR1 MNHEY, CDR2 SVGAGI.

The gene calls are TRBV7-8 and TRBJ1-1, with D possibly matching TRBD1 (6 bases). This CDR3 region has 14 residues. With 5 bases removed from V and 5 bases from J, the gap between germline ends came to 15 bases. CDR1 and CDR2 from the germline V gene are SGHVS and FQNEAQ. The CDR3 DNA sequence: TGTGCCAGCAGCCCCCAGGGGCGGGTGACTGAAGCTTTCTTT. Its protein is CASSPQGRVTEAFF.

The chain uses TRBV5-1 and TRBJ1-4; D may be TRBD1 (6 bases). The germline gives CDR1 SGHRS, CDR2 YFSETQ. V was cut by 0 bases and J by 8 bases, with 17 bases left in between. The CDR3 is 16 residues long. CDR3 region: CASSLAQTGFEEKLFF. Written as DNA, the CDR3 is TGCGCCAGCAGCTTGGCACAGACAGGTTTCGAGGAAAAACTGTTTTTT.

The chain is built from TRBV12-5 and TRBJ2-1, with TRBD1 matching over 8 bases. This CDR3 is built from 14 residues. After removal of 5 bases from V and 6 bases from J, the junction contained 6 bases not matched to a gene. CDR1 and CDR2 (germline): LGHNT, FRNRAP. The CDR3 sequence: CASGPGQGPNEQFF. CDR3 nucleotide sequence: TGTGCTAGTGGTCCAGGACAGGGCCCCAATGAGCAGTTCTTC.

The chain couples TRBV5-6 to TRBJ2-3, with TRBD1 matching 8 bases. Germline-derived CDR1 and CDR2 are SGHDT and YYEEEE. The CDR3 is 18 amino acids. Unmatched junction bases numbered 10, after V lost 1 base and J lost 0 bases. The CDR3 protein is CASSLSPTQGVSTDTQYF. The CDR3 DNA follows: TGTGCCAGCAGCTTGTCACCGACACAGGGGGTTAGCACAGATACGCAGTATTTT.